These 16 T cell receptor beta chains share one sample of origin, sequenced in a study of radiation and T cells in renal cell carcinoma. Time point defined: blood 4 weeks post-SBRT, at nephrectomy. The treatment: 15 Gy SBRT to primary tumor, nephrectomy 4 weeks later. Here immunoSEQ multiplex PCR was the method, and the copy in TCRdb shows in-frame clones only, minus some. Of fewer than 80,000 clones detected, approximately 87% appear once; the ten largest clones hold more than 2%. This specimen was blood, taken from a patient whose treatment included radiotherapy and nephrectomy. The receptors here all came from a woman aged 55 to 70 with renal cell carcinoma.

This clone came up once. The rearrangement links TRBV29-1 to TRBJ1-5; D uncertain. The germline V and J ends were trimmed by 4 bases and 1 base, with 8 bases remaining between them. This CDR3 comprises 13 residues. Germline CDR1 is SQVTM and CDR2 is ANQGSEA. DNA of the CDR3: TGCAGCGTTGTAGGAGGCAGCAATCAGCCCCAGCATTTT. Translating gives CSVVGGSNQPQHF. The entire variable domain, with the rest obtained from reference TRBV29-1 and TRBJ1-5, is as follows: SAVISQKPSRDICQRGTSLTIQCQVDSQVTMMFWYRQQPGQSLTLIATANQGSEATYESGFVIDKFPISRPNLTFSTLTVSNMSPEDSSIYLCSVVGGSNQPQHFGDGTRLSIL.

The chain links TRBV6-4 to TRBJ1-2; D possibly corresponds to TRBD1 (6 bases). The germline V and J ends were trimmed by 6 bases and 4 bases, with 18 bases remaining between them. Per the germline V gene, CDR1 is MRHNA and CDR2 is SNTAGT. The CDR3 sequence is 15 residues long. The CDR3: CASRPDTGAGYGYTF. CDR3 bases: TGTGCCAGCAGACCCGACACGGGGGCGGGCTATGGCTACACCTTC.

V is TRBV9 and J is TRBJ1-6; 9 bases agree with TRBD1. The germline V gene encodes CDR1 SGDLS and CDR2 YYNGEE. CDR3 length: 15 amino acids. The ends lost 3 bases at V and 7 bases at J; junction bases unmatched: 5. The CDR3 loop reads CASSEGQGLNSPLHF. CDR3 nucleotides: TGTGCCAGCAGCGAGGGACAGGGTTTGAATTCACCCCTCCACTTT. The entire variable domain, with the rest obtained from reference TRBV9 and TRBJ1-6, is as follows: DSGVTQTPKHLITATGQRVTLRCSPRSGDLSVYWYQQSLDQGLQFLIQYYNGEERAKGNILERFSAQQFPDLHSELNLSSLELGDSALYFCASSEGQGLNSPLHFGNGTRLTVT.

The chain is built from TRBV25-1 and TRBJ2-7, with D perhaps matching TRBD1 (6 bases). The CDR3 has 15 amino acids. V lost 2 bases to trimming and J lost 0 bases, with 11 bases between them. Per the germline V gene, CDR1 is MGHDK and CDR2 is SYGVNS. CDR3 protein: CASSEKGTPSYEQYF. In DNA form, the CDR3 reads TGTGCCAGCAGTGAAAAGGGGACACCCTCCTACGAGCAGTACTTC.

This CDR3 is CASSDSASGSYNEQFF. CDR3 coding DNA: TGTGCCAGCAGTGACAGTGCAAGCGGATCCTACAATGAGCAGTTCTTC. The chain is built from TRBV2 and TRBJ2-1; D may be TRBD2 (5 bases). Trimming removed 3 bases from V and 1 base from J, with 13 bases in between. Germline CDR1 and CDR2: SNHLY and FYNNEI. The CDR3 consists of 16 residues.

V and J are TRBV6-6 and TRBJ1-5, with D unresolved. V was cut by 1 base and J by 0 bases, with 7 bases left in between. The CDR3 is 15 residues long. The germline CDR1 and CDR2 sequences are MNHNY and SVGAGI (reference sequence). The CDR3, as DNA: TGTGCCAGCAGTTACTACCAGTATAGCAATCAGCCCCAGCATTTT. This codes for CASSYYQYSNQPQHF.

In its sample, this clone was seen a few times. The chain recombines TRBV20-1 with TRBJ1-1; tentatively, D is TRBD1 (5 bases). V shed 7 bases and J shed 6 bases, with 12 bases lying between them. The CDR3 is 11 amino acids. Germline CDR1 DFQATT, CDR2 SNEGSKA (reference sequence). This CDR3 reads CSVTGAAEAFF. DNA of the CDR3: TGCAGTGTCACCGGGGCCGCTGAAGCTTTCTTT.

The genes are TRBV2 and TRBJ2-1; a possible D gene is TRBD2 (5 bases). Trimming cost V 6 bases and J 0 bases, with 9 bases left between them. Germline V gene sequence: CDR1 SNHLY, CDR2 FYNNEI. The CDR3 is 14 residues long. The CDR3 DNA reads as TGTGCCAGCAGGGTGGGGAGCTCCTACAATGAGCAGTTCTTC. Amino acids: CASRVGSSYNEQFF.

This sequence joins TRBV5-4 and TRBJ2-2, with D possibly called TRBD1 or TRBD2 (5 bases each). Trimming removed 4 bases at V and 2 bases at J, with 12 bases between. This CDR3 spans 15 amino acids. CDR1 and CDR2 from the germline V gene are SGHNT and YYREEE (reference sequence). Written as DNA, the CDR3 is TGTGCCAGCAGCCCGGGGACCGGAAACACCGGGGAGCTGTTTTTT. Protein product: CASSPGTGNTGELFF.

The chain carries TRBV28 and TRBJ1-5; 7 nucleotides align to TRBD1. Germline V lookup: CDR1 MDHEN, CDR2 SYDVKM. CDR3 length: 11 amino acids. V lost 2 bases, J lost 16 bases, and 5 bases stayed unmatched. CDR3 residues: CASSLIGGYHF. In nucleotides, the CDR3 is TGTGCCAGCAGTTTAATAGGGGGCTACCATTTT.

This sequence joins TRBV30 and TRBJ2-7; D remains ambiguous. There are 13 residues in the CDR3. Germline V CDR1 and CDR2: GTSNPN, SVGIG (reference sequence). V lost 1 base to trimming and J lost 2 bases, with 9 bases between them. For the CDR3, the DNA is TGTGCCTGGAGTGGCAGAGCAACCTACGAGCAGTACTTC. Its protein product is CAWSGRATYEQYF.

The chain combines TRBV15 with TRBJ1-4; 7 bases map to TRBD1. CDR1 and CDR2 (germline): LNHNV, YYDKDF (reference sequence). CDR3 length equals 14 residues. The V and J ends lost 2 bases and 8 bases, in that order; junction bases with no gene match: 5. CDR3 residues: CATSRPGTAEKLFF. CDR3 bases: TGTGCCACCAGCAGACCCGGGACAGCCGAAAAACTGTTTTTT.

CDR3 nucleotides: TGTGCCAGCAGTCTTGCGGACAGAGGGAAGGGCTACACCTTC. Translated: CASSLADRGKGYTF. The chain has TRBV28 and TRBJ1-2, with a weak D call TRBD1 (6 bases). This CDR3 region has 14 residues. The V gene lost 5 bases and the J gene lost 8 bases, with 18 bases spanning the gap. In germline, CDR1 is MDHEN, CDR2 SYDVKM.

Details on this clone: One junction end disagrees with the germline gene, perhaps due to a read error. The gene calls are TRBV7-7 and TRBJ2-5; D may correspond to TRBD1 or TRBD2 (6 bases each). Germline V gene data show CDR1 as SSHAT and CDR2 as FNYEAQ (reference sequence). This CDR3 is 14 amino acids long. The CDR3 spells CASSLEGGQETQYF. CDR3 nucleotides: TGTGCTAGCAGCTTAGAGGGGGGACAAGAGACCCAGTACTTC. Full variable domain (outside the CDR3, taken from reference TRBV7-7 and TRBJ2-5): GAGVSQSPRYKVTKRGQDVTLRCDPISSHATLYWYQQALGQGPEFLTYFNYEAQPDKSGLPSDRFSAERPEGSISTLTIQRTEQRDSAMYRCASSLEGGQETQYFGPGTRLLVL.

The rearrangement joins TRBV5-1 to TRBJ2-5; no clear D gene. Germline loops: CDR1 SGHRS, CDR2 YFSETQ. V shed 0 bases and J shed 2 bases, with 5 bases lying between them. The CDR3 loop spans 13 amino acids. CDR3 in amino acids: CASSLDSQETQYF. The CDR3 DNA reads TGCGCCAGCAGCTTGGACAGTCAAGAGACCCAGTACTTC.

This sequence joins TRBV7-3 and TRBJ2-1; TRBD1 matches at 7 bases. The CDR3 extends over 14 amino acids. V trimming: 5 bases; J trimming: 5 bases; junction bases outside the gene matches: 6. Germline V gives CDR1 SGHTA, CDR2 FQGTGA. The CDR3: CASSPGTANNEQFF. In DNA, the CDR3 is TGTGCCAGCAGCCCCGGGACAGCTAACAATGAGCAGTTCTTC.